This entry features one T cell receptor (beta chain) sequence. Methods used by the authors: Estimated nucleated cell counts came from reference gene primer amplification. Produced via immunoSEQ multiplex PCR; TCRdb's table is partial and in-frame only. V, J and clone size reflect that table, while D and trimming were determined from the DNA. The sample lists roughly 250,000 clones; roughly 86% were seen once. These data come from a study of blood T cell repertoires in COVID-19. Background on the study: The samples span acute and convalescent COVID-19 from the United States, Italy and Spain. T cells, B-cell-depleted T cells, or PBMCs provided the cDNA or gDNA that served as material.

The length of the CDR3 is 15 residues. Trimming at V came to 3 bases and at J to 2 bases, leaving 5 bases not matched to a gene. Germline CDR1 reads MNHEY; CDR2 reads SMNVEV (reference sequence). V usage is TRBV27 and J usage is TRBJ2-7, with 9 nucleotides matching TRBD1. The source is a man over 45 with acute or convalescent COVID-19. Sequencing was performed on peripheral blood. The CDR3 nucleotides read TGTGCCAGCAGTTTTTCCGGGACAGGGCCCTACGAGCAGTACTTC. Its translation: CASSFSGTGPYEQYF.